This T cell receptor beta chain stems from a study of blood T cell repertoires in COVID-19. Study context: The United States, Italy and Spain provided the acute and convalescent COVID-19 samples. T cells, B-cell-depleted T cells, or PBMCs provided the cDNA or gDNA that served as material.

With 3 bases clipped from V and 1 base from J, the junction kept 10 bases outside the gene matches. Germline V CDR1 and CDR2: SGHDN, FVKESK. This CDR3 is 17 amino acids long. Clones were sequenced by immunoSEQ multiplex PCR, and TCRdb holds only the in-frame ones, with some missing. The sample has under 200,000 clones; more than 75% are singletons. The source material was peripheral blood. The source of this sequence is a man between 70 and 80 years old with acute or convalescent COVID-19. The chain uses TRBV14 and TRBJ1-2; TRBD1 agrees at 8 bases. CDR3 sequence: CASSQMRRQGINYGYTF. In DNA form, the CDR3 reads TGTGCCAGCAGCCAGATGAGACGACAGGGGATTAACTATGGCTACACCTTC.